These 20 T cell receptor beta chains came from one sample sequenced in a study of PD-1 blockade in classical Hodgkin lymphoma (dated by TCRdb to about 2020). Libraries were constructed by the immunoSEQ multiplex PCR assay. The table comes from immuneACCESS by way of TCRdb, which keeps in-frame sequences with V and J called. Part of the clones is missing from these tables; in studies checked, under half for an unresolved V gene and the rest for unknown reasons. This sample holds approximately 7,300 clones; 65% to 80% were observed only once. The top ten clones comprise approximately 37% of the sample. According to the study, the label for this sample's time point signals: cycle 4 day 1 (C4D1), after 6 weeks of nivolumab. Every trial patient had relapsed following autologous stem cell transplantation, and prior brentuximab vedotin exposure was what differed among cohorts A, B and C. Using a Miltenyi CD8+ T cell isolation kit, CD8+ T cells were purified from thawed PBMCs through magnetic negative selection.

Sequencing was performed on CD8+ T cells from blood, taken before the fourth cycle of nivolumab. The origin of the receptors is a human donor with classical Hodgkin lymphoma.

The chain joins TRBV5-1 to TRBJ2-7; 9 nucleotides line up with TRBD2. With V trimmed by 0 bases and J by 2 bases, 9 bases remained unmatched. The germline V gene has CDR1 SGHRS and CDR2 YFSETQ. This CDR3 region has 17 residues. CDR3 DNA sequence: TGCGCCAGCAGCTTGGGTGCTGCGGTAGCGGGAGCCTACGAGCAGTACTTC. Translating it yields CASSLGAAVAGAYEQYF. The variable domain in full, with the rest retrieved from reference TRBV5-1 and TRBJ2-7, is KAGVTQTPRYLIKTRGQQVTLSCSPISGHRSVSWYQQTPGQGLQFLFEYFSETQRNKGNFPGRFSGRQFSNSRSEMNVSTLELGDSALYLCASSLGAAVAGAYEQYFGPGTRLTVT.

The V and J genes are TRBV5-1 and TRBJ2-7; weak D call: TRBD1 (5 bases). Deletions cut 3 bases from V and 0 bases from J, with 19 bases between. The CDR3 loop spans 17 amino acids. Looked up from germline, CDR1 is SGHRS and CDR2 is YFSETQ. The CDR3 region has the DNA TGCGCCAGCAGCTGGACACCCCCGAGCCTCAGCTCCTACGAGCAGTACTTC. Its translation is CASSWTPPSLSSYEQYF.

About this clone: The junction and the germline gene differ at one end; a read error may be behind it. The chain is built from TRBV11-2 and TRBJ2-7, with TRBD1 matching 7 bases. CDR1 SGHAT and CDR2 FQNNGV come from the germline V gene. The CDR3 is 13 amino acids. The DNA of the CDR3 is TGTGCCAGCAGCCCTGGGACGAAGACAGGGCTCGTCTTC. It codes for CASSPGTKTGLVF.

The chain is built from TRBV5-1 and TRBJ1-2, with a tentative D call TRBD1 (5 bases). Trimming took off 0 bases at V and 4 bases at J, with 31 bases between the two ends. CDR1 is SGHRS and CDR2 is YFSETQ in the germline V gene. The CDR3 runs 21 residues. The CDR3 loop is CASSLAGEAGKHRGDPYGYTF. The CDR3 bases are TGCGCCAGCAGCTTGGCCGGGGAAGCAGGGAAACACCGCGGGGATCCCTATGGCTACACCTTC. The whole variable domain, filled in from reference TRBV5-1 and TRBJ1-2, reads KAGVTQTPRYLIKTRGQQVTLSCSPISGHRSVSWYQQTPGQGLQFLFEYFSETQRNKGNFPGRFSGRQFSNSRSEMNVSTLELGDSALYLCASSLAGEAGKHRGDPYGYTFGSGTRLTVV.

This clone was seen a handful of times. The CDR3 DNA is TGTGCCAGCAGCCCAGGGACAGGGTTCACCTACGAGCAGTACTTC. The encoded protein is CASSPGTGFTYEQYF. The chain is built from TRBV7-6 and TRBJ2-7, with 9 bases identical to TRBD1. Looked up from germline, CDR1 is SGHVS and CDR2 is FNYEAQ. With V trimmed by 5 bases and J by 2 bases, 7 bases remained unmatched. This CDR3 has 15 amino acids.

The V gene is TRBV7-9, the J gene TRBJ2-1, with D possibly matching TRBD2 (7 bases). The CDR3 has 16 amino acids. Germline V gives CDR1 SEHNR, CDR2 FQNEAQ (reference sequence). The CDR3 spells CVIRPGAGESYNEQFF. Here the CDR3 DNA reads TGTGTAATTCGTCCGGGGGCGGGAGAGTCCTACAATGAGCAGTTCTTC. Supplemented by reference TRBV7-9 and TRBJ2-1, the full variable domain reads DTGVSQNPRHKITKRGQNVTFRCDPISEHNRLYWYRQTLGQGPEFLTYFQNEAQLEKSRLLSDRFSAERPKGSFSTLEIQRTEQGDSAMYLCVIRPGAGESYNEQFFGPGTRLTVL.

V and J are TRBV2 and TRBJ2-7; either TRBD1 or TRBD2 may fit D (5 bases each). CDR1 and CDR2 from the germline V gene are SNHLY and FYNNEI. The CDR3 contains 14 residues. V lost 2 bases and J lost 2, with 10 bases in between. The CDR3: CASSESQGPYEQYF. DNA for the CDR3: TGTGCCAGCAGTGAAAGCCAGGGACCCTACGAGCAGTACTTC. Filled out from reference TRBV2 and TRBJ2-7, the complete variable domain reads EPEVTQTPSHQVTQMGQEVILRCVPISNHLYFYWYRQILGQKVEFLVSFYNNEISEKSEIFDDQFSVERPDGSNFTLKIRSTKLEDSAMYFCASSESQGPYEQYFGPGTRLTVT.

This clone turned up a few times. This chain joins TRBV9 and TRBJ2-1, with D unresolved. The CDR3 is 14 amino acids. Germline V gene lookup returns CDR1 SGDLS and CDR2 YYNGEE. V was pared by 3 bases and J by 7 bases, with 14 bases between. The CDR3 coding sequence is TGTGCCAGCAGCGAGGACGGCCTACGTAATGAGCAGTTCTTC. This gives the protein CASSEDGLRNEQFF.

The J gene is TRBJ2-7, the V gene TRBV7-2; 8 positions match TRBD2. The germline gives CDR1 SGHTA, CDR2 FQGNSA. The J segment lost 7 bases and the V segment lost 3 bases, leaving 8 bases of the junction unmatched. This CDR3 is 14 amino acids long. The CDR3 bases are TGTGCCAGCAGCTTCGGGGGGGCCGATACGGAGCAGTACTTC. Translating it yields CASSFGGADTEQYF. Filled out from reference TRBV7-2 and TRBJ2-7, the complete variable domain reads GAGVSQSPSNKVTEKGKDVELRCDPISGHTALYWYRQSLGQGLEFLIYFQGNSAPDKSGLPSDRFSAERTGGSVSTLTIQRTQQEDSAVYLCASSFGGADTEQYFGPGTRLTVT.

This clone is large within its sample. The chain joins TRBV7-9 to TRBJ2-3; 7 bases map to TRBD1. The CDR3 is 13 amino acids. From germline, CDR1 is SEHNR and CDR2 FQNEAQ (reference sequence). Trimming at V came to 6 bases and at J to 5 bases, leaving 5 bases not matched to a gene. The CDR3 DNA reads TGTGCCAGCAGGACAGGGTTATTAGATACGCAGTATTTT. Protein sequence: CASRTGLLDTQYF.

The V call is TRBV6-1, the J call TRBJ2-1; D perhaps matches TRBD1 (6 bases). Trimming took 1 base from V and 0 from J, leaving 7 bases between them. The CDR3 spans 15 residues. CDR1 is MNHNS, CDR2 SASEGT, per germline. For the CDR3, the DNA is TGTGCCAGCAGTGAAGGACAGGTCTCCTACAATGAGCAGTTCTTC. This translates into CASSEGQVSYNEQFF.

V and J are TRBV6-1 and TRBJ2-7; D gene ambiguous. The CDR3 is 13 amino acids. The germline V and J ends were trimmed by 4 bases and 3 bases, with 10 bases remaining between them. Germline V gives CDR1 MNHNS, CDR2 SASEGT. CDR3 DNA sequence: TGTGCCAGCAGTGTCGAGAGGTTCTACGAGCAGTACTTC. It encodes CASSVERFYEQYF.

The V gene is TRBV7-9, the J gene TRBJ2-3; 12 nucleotides line up with TRBD2. CDR1 and CDR2 from the germline V gene are SEHNR and FQNEAQ (reference sequence). Losses at the gene ends were 5 bases for V and 0 bases for J; bases not matched to a gene: 9. There are 18 residues in the CDR3. The CDR3 loop is CASSISSGGAPSTDTQYF. CDR3 nucleotides: TGTGCCAGCAGCATATCTAGCGGGGGGGCCCCTAGCACAGATACGCAGTATTTT. The variable domain in full, with the rest retrieved from reference TRBV7-9 and TRBJ2-3, is DTGVSQNPRHKITKRGQNVTFRCDPISEHNRLYWYRQTLGQGPEFLTYFQNEAQLEKSRLLSDRFSAERPKGSFSTLEIQRTEQGDSAMYLCASSISSGGAPSTDTQYFGPGTRLTVL.

The gene calls are TRBV25-1 and TRBJ2-3; tentatively, D is TRBD2 (6 bases). Per germline, CDR1 MGHDK and CDR2 SYGVNS. This CDR3 region has 16 residues. V dropped 0 bases and J dropped 6 bases, with 16 bases sitting between them. CDR3 DNA: TGTGCCAGCAGTGAATATCGCGGGACCATTCGGGATACGCAGTATTTT. Its translation is CASSEYRGTIRDTQYF.

V usage is TRBV4-3 and J usage is TRBJ2-3; D remains unclear. The CDR3 extends over 17 amino acids. Trimming pared 0 bases from V and 6 bases from J, leaving 19 bases between. CDR1 is LGHNA and CDR2 is YSLEER in the germline V gene. CDR3 region: CASSQDSGGAPWDTQYF. The CDR3 coding sequence is TGCGCCAGCAGCCAAGATTCGGGCGGAGCGCCGTGGGATACGCAGTATTTT.

The chain has TRBV6-5 and TRBJ1-5; D not resolved. The CDR3 consists of 15 residues. Trimming removed 5 bases at V and 0 bases at J, with 11 bases between. The germline CDR1 and CDR2 sequences are MNHEY and SVGAGI. The CDR3 loop reads CASSNHMYSNQPQHF. The CDR3 DNA sequence: TGTGCCAGCAGTAACCATATGTATAGCAATCAGCCCCAGCATTTT.

The chain carries TRBV11-3 and TRBJ2-5; D may match TRBD1 or TRBD2 (5 bases each). The ends were cut back, 5 bases at V and 1 base at J, with 11 bases in the middle. CDR1 and CDR2 (germline): SGHNT, YENEEA. The length of the CDR3 is 14 residues. The CDR3 loop is CASSPRDGQETQYF. CDR3 in DNA: TGTGCCAGCAGCCCCCGGGACGGCCAAGAGACCCAGTACTTC.

This clone has only a few counts. The rearrangement uses TRBV10-3 and TRBJ1-5; D unclear. Per germline, CDR1 ENHRY and CDR2 SYGVKD. The CDR3 is made up of 14 amino acids. The germline V and J ends were trimmed by 2 bases and 2 bases, with 7 bases remaining between them. The CDR3 protein is CAISEDKGNQPQHF. The CDR3 nucleotides are TGTGCCATCAGTGAGGATAAGGGCAATCAGCCCCAGCATTTT.

The chain employs TRBV2 and TRBJ2-3; D might be TRBD1 (7 bases). Per germline, CDR1 SNHLY and CDR2 FYNNEI. The V gene lost 2 bases and the J gene lost 5 bases, with 14 bases spanning the gap. There are 15 residues in the CDR3. CDR3: CASSEWRGRGDTQYF. As DNA, the CDR3 is TGTGCCAGCAGTGAATGGAGGGGGCGTGGAGATACGCAGTATTTT.

The rearrangement links TRBV28 to TRBJ2-7, with a tentative D call TRBD2 (6 bases). Trimming took off 7 bases at V and 3 bases at J, with 13 bases between the two ends. The V gene's germline CDR1 is MDHEN and CDR2 SYDVKM. CDR3 length: 13 amino acids. This chain's CDR3 is CASTRDLVYEQYF. The CDR3 DNA follows: TGTGCCAGCACCCGGGACTTGGTCTACGAGCAGTACTTC.